These 20 T cell receptor beta chains share one sample of origin, sequenced in a study of T cell repertoires in cytomegalovirus infection (dated by TCRdb to between 2018 and 2021). TCRdb lists the instrument as Illumina HiSeq 1500. TCRdb trimmed the raw reads at Q25, called clones with MiXCR and kept productive beta chains. Rows matching on CDR3 protein sequence are summarized as one entry with the most common DNA and genes. A total of 150,000 to 200,000 distinct CDR3 sequences appear in this sample, roughly 30% of them only once. The top ten clones comprise roughly 31% of the sample. The sequencing sample was made of PBMCs. The receptors shown here come from a human donor in good health (CMV status not recorded). Some clones in this sample may be carry-over from other donors' samples.

Of note for this clonotype: A much larger clone sits a single nucleotide away, making a read error possible. The chain couples TRBV7-3 to TRBJ1-5, with a possible D match to TRBD1 (5 bases). In germline, CDR1 is SGHTA, CDR2 FQGTGA. CDR3 length: 14 residues. The CDR3 DNA sequence: TGTACCAGCAGCTTAGGAGGGGAGACACAGCCCCAGCATTTT. Protein sequence: CTSSLGGETQPQHF.

The rearrangement uses TRBV3-1 and TRBJ1-3, with D maybe TRBD1 (6 bases). The CDR3 covers 16 residues. Trimming cost V 1 base and J 7 bases, with 17 bases left between them. Germline-derived CDR1 and CDR2 are LGHDT and YNNKEL (reference sequence). The CDR3 region is CASSQGGPTGLNTIYF. CDR3 sequence (DNA): TGTGCCAGCAGCCAAGGGGGACCGACAGGACTTAACACCATATATTTT.

The J gene is TRBJ2-7, the V gene TRBV18; tentatively, D is TRBD1 or TRBD2 (5 bases each). Germline lookup yields CDR1 KGHSH and CDR2 LQKENI. The CDR3 loop spans 14 amino acids. V was shortened by 3 bases and J by 5 bases, with 14 bases between the two germline ends. The CDR3 loop reads CASSPSGLEDEQYF. In nucleotides, the CDR3 is TGTGCCAGCTCACCCTCGGGGCTAGAAGACGAGCAGTACTTC.

A few counts support this clonotype. This chain connects TRBV6-5 to TRBJ1-3, with TRBD1 identical over 7 bases. Germline CDR1 and CDR2: MNHEY and SVGAGI. V was clipped by 6 bases and J by 1 base; unmatched bases: 3. The CDR3 runs to 14 residues. This chain's CDR3 is CASSRQGSGNTIYF. CDR3 DNA: TGTGCCAGCAGCAGACAGGGTTCTGGAAACACCATATATTTT.

This chain joins TRBV5-4 and TRBJ2-1, with D possibly being TRBD1 (6 bases). Germline CDR1 is SGHNT and CDR2 is YYREEE (reference sequence). V was clipped by 1 base and J by 8 bases, with 10 bases between them. The CDR3 runs 13 residues. The chain's CDR3 is CASSLLGADEQFF. CDR3 nucleotide sequence: TGTGCCAGCAGCTTGTTGGGGGCGGATGAGCAGTTCTTC.

The chain has TRBV6-6 and TRBJ2-1; D may be TRBD2 (6 bases). The V and J ends lost 10 bases and 0 bases respectively, with 19 bases between them. Germline lookup yields CDR1 MNHNY and CDR2 SVGAGI (reference sequence). This CDR3 contains 16 residues. The CDR3 sequence: CATLNSGRSSYNEQFF. In DNA form, the CDR3 reads TGTGCCACCCTCAATAGCGGCCGAAGCTCCTACAATGAGCAGTTCTTC.

This clonotype was detected only a few times. The genes are TRBV5-1 and TRBJ1-4, with a possible D match to TRBD1 (6 bases). Trimming pared 5 bases from V and 3 bases from J, leaving 14 bases between. This CDR3 comprises 15 residues. The germline gives CDR1 SGHRS, CDR2 YFSETQ. CDR3 DNA: TGCGCCAGCAGGTTGACAGGCATGGCTAATGAAAAACTGTTTTTT. Its translation is CASRLTGMANEKLFF.

This clonotype was recorded a few times. The chain links TRBV29-1 to TRBJ1-1; no reliable D call. Germline V gene data show CDR1 as SQVTM and CDR2 as ANQGSEA. The CDR3 spans 11 residues. V lost 0 bases, J lost 5 bases, and 4 bases lay in between. The chain's CDR3 is CSVEEGTEAFF. The CDR3, as DNA: TGCAGCGTTGAAGAGGGGACTGAAGCTTTCTTT.

The rearrangement uses TRBV4-1 and TRBJ2-7, with D tentatively TRBD1 (6 bases). CDR3 length: 14 residues. CDR1 and CDR2 (germline): MGHRA, YSYEKL. V dropped 4 bases and J dropped 1 base, with 11 bases sitting between them. The CDR3 DNA follows: TGCGCCAGCAGCCTCCGGGACACATCCTACGAGCAGTACTTC. This gives the protein CASSLRDTSYEQYF.

In this sample, this clonotype turned up a few times. The chain carries TRBV7-9 and TRBJ1-5, with D perhaps matching TRBD1 (5 bases). The V and J ends lost 0 bases and 4 bases respectively, with 10 bases between them. This CDR3 is 15 amino acids long. Germline V gene data show CDR1 as SEHNR and CDR2 as FQNEAQ (reference sequence). DNA of the CDR3: TGTGCCAGCAGCTTAGCGGGGACGGGGAATCAGCCCCAGCATTTT. Protein: CASSLAGTGNQPQHF.

This chain joins TRBV29-1 and TRBJ2-7; D is unclear. CDR1 is SQVTM and CDR2 is ANQGSEA in the germline V gene. The CDR3 totals 14 residues. V was trimmed by 6 bases and J by 0 bases, leaving 15 bases between them. CDR3 coding DNA: TGCAGCGTATTAGGGTCTACCAGCTCCTACGAGCAGTACTTC. Protein sequence: CSVLGSTSSYEQYF.

The CDR3 sequence: CASSEASVGLAKNIQYF. CDR3 nucleotide sequence: TGTGCCAGCAGTGAAGCGTCGGTAGGGCTAGCCAAAAACATTCAGTACTTC. This chain links TRBV2 with TRBJ2-4, with D uncertain. Germline V CDR1 and CDR2: SNHLY, FYNNEI. Trimming removed 0 bases from V and 0 bases from J, with 12 bases in between. This CDR3 comprises 17 residues.

The chain employs TRBV7-8 and TRBJ2-5, with a possible D match to TRBD1 (6 bases). Germline loops: CDR1 SGHVS, CDR2 FQNEAQ. The CDR3 is 17 residues long. V was trimmed by 2 bases and J by 7 bases, leaving 23 bases between them. The CDR3 bases are TGTGCCAGCAGCTTAAACCACGCCAGGCCTCTCAGGGGGACCCAGTACTTC. This gives the protein CASSLNHARPLRGTQYF.

The gene calls are TRBV7-2 and TRBJ2-5; 7 bases match TRBD1. Germline loops: CDR1 SGHTA, CDR2 FQGNSA. With 5 bases clipped from V and 2 bases from J, the junction kept 5 bases outside the gene matches. The CDR3 contains 14 residues. CDR3 protein: CASSLARGQETQYF. CDR3 in DNA: TGTGCCAGCAGCCTGGCCAGGGGGCAAGAGACCCAGTACTTC.

This rearrangement joins TRBV6-6 to TRBJ2-3; D is ambiguous. The CDR3 sequence is 11 residues long. V was clipped by 2 bases and J by 6 bases, with 3 bases between them. Germline CDR1 and CDR2: MNHNY and SVGAGI (reference sequence). The CDR3 reads CASSYRDTQYF. The CDR3 nucleotides are TGTGCCAGCAGTTACCGGGATACGCAGTATTTT.

This clonotype was counted a few times. The CDR3 bases are TGTGCCAGCAGCTCGGGCGGGACAGGGATTTCACCCCTCCACTTT. Amino acids: CASSSGGTGISPLHF. The V call is TRBV7-9, the J call TRBJ1-6, with 9 bases aligning to TRBD1. J gave up 9 bases and V 4 bases, and 7 bases lay outside the gene matches. The CDR3 sequence is 15 residues long. The germline V gene encodes CDR1 SEHNR and CDR2 FQNEAQ (reference sequence).

V is TRBV29-1 and J is TRBJ1-3; the D gene is possibly TRBD1 (6 bases). This CDR3 comprises 14 residues. Germline-derived CDR1 and CDR2 are SQVTM and ANQGSEA. The V end lost 5 bases, the J end lost 0 bases, and 11 bases lay between the germline ends. The CDR3, as DNA: TGCAGCGTTTCGACAGGAGACTCTGGAAACACCATATATTTT. This sequence encodes CSVSTGDSGNTIYF.

The chain recombines TRBV6-5 with TRBJ2-5, with 12 bases lining up with TRBD1. There are 18 residues in the CDR3. Trimming cost V 5 bases and J 0 bases; bases outside gene matches: 10. CDR1 MNHEY and CDR2 SVGAGI come from the germline V gene. CDR3 amino acids: CASSHRDRGPPHQETQYF. In nucleotides, the CDR3 is TGTGCCAGCAGTCACCGGGACAGGGGGCCCCCCCACCAAGAGACCCAGTACTTC.

This clonotype was recorded at least ten times. The CDR3 coding sequence is TGTGCCTCAGGGTGGTACACTGAAGCTTTCTTT. It specifies CASGWYTEAFF. This chain links TRBV6-2 or TRBV6-3 with TRBJ1-1; D might be TRBD1 (5 bases). The V gene's germline CDR1 is MNHEY and CDR2 SVGEGT. The CDR3 loop spans 11 amino acids. The ends were cut back, 11 bases at V and 3 bases at J, with 10 bases in the middle.

V usage is TRBV19 and J usage is TRBJ1-1; D gene uncertain. The CDR3 covers 14 residues. Trimming removed 8 bases from V and 0 bases from J, with 13 bases in between. CDR1 is LNHDA and CDR2 is SQIVND in the germline V gene (reference sequence). In nucleotides, the CDR3 is TGTGCCAGTGGCGTCGCGGTCGTGAACACTGAAGCTTTCTTT. Protein product: CASGVAVVNTEAFF.